This T cell receptor beta chain was observed in a study of PD-1 blockade in classical Hodgkin lymphoma. This CDR3 comprises 14 residues. CDR1 MGHDK and CDR2 SYGVNS come from the germline V gene. The V segment lost 6 bases and the J segment 3 bases; nucleotides outside the gene matches: 6. Time point in this sample: newly diagnosed, previously untreated cHL patient sample. Comparison samples consisted of PBMCs from newly diagnosed, untreated classical Hodgkin lymphoma. On this clone itself: Its specificity is unknown.

Overall study results and limits: As was reported, newly diagnosed patients showed lower baseline TCR diversity than healthy donors did.

Profiling relied on immunoSEQ multiplex PCR, and the TCRdb table lists in-frame clones only, not all of them. Found here are under 80,000 clones, over 90% of them singletons; the top ten hold around 2.5%. This sequence originates from a human donor with classical Hodgkin lymphoma. What was sequenced was peripheral blood mononuclear cells (PBMCs). The chain has TRBV25-1 and TRBJ1-1, with 8 bases fitting TRBD1. Here the CDR3 DNA reads TGTGCCAGCAGCAGGGGGCCCATCGACACTGAAGCTTTCTTT. Protein sequence: CASSRGPIDTEAFF.